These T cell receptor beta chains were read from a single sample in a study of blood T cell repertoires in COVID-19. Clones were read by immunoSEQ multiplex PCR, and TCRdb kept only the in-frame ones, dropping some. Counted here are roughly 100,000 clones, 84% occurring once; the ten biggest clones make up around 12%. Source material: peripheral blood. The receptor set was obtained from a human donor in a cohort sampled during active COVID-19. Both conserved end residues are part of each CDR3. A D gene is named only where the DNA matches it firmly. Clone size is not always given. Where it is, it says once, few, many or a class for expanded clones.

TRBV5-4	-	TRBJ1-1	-	TGTGCCAGCAGCTTAAGGGGGGGCCGCACTGAAGCTTTCTTT	CASSLRGGRTEAFF
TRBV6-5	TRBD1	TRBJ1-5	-	TGTGCCAGCAGTTACACCAACAGGGGAGTTAATCAGCCCCAGCATTTT	CASSYTNRGVNQPQHF
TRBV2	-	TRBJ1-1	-	TGTGCCAGCAGTTTACAGGGTTCTCCAAACACTGAAGCTTTCTTT	CASSLQGSPNTEAFF
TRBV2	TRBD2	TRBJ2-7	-	TGTGCCAGCAGTGAAGAAGGGACTAGCGGGGCCTACGAGCAGTACTTC	CASSEEGTSGAYEQYF
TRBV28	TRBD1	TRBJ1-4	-	TGTGCCAGCAGTTTCTGGGGACAGGGCGGCGGAAAACTGTTTTTT	CASSFWGQGGGKLFF
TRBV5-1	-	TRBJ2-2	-	TGCGCCAGCAGCTTACAGGGAGATACCGGGGAGCTGTTTTTT	CASSLQGDTGELFF
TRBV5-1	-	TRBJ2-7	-	TGCGCCAGCAGCTTGGCCGCGTCCTACGAGCAGTACTTC	CASSLAASYEQYF
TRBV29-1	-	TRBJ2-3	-	TGCAGCGTTGACGTGGGCCTTAGCACAGATACGCAGTATTTT	CSVDVGLSTDTQYF
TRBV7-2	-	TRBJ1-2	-	TGTGCCAGCAGCTTTGACACCTATGGCTACACCTTC	CASSFDTYGYTF
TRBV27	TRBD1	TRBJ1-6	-	TGTGCCAGCAGCAACAGGGGGCGTTTGGGCTCACCCCTCCACTTT	CASSNRGRLGSPLHF
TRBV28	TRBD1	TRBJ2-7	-	TGTGCCAGCACCTCGCCCCGGACAGGGTACTTATACGAGCAGTACTTC	CASTSPRTGYLYEQYF
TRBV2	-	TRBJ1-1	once	TGTGCCAGCAGCGGGGGATTTGGCACTGAAGCTTTCTTT	CASSGGFGTEAFF
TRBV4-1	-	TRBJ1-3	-	TGCGCCAGCAGCCAAGATGGGGCCAGGGACAGAAACACCATATATTTT	CASSQDGARDRNTIYF
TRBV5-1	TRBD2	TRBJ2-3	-	TGCGCCAGCAGCTTGGCCAATAGCGGGGGCCCCGACACGCAGTATTTT	CASSLANSGGPDTQYF
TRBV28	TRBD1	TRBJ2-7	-	TGTGCCAGCAGAGGGACAGTGACCGGCTCCTACGAGCAGTACTTC	CASRGTVTGSYEQYF
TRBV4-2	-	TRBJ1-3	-	TGTGCCAGCAGCCGAGAACTGACAGAGAGCTCTGGAAACACCATATATTTT	CASSRELTESSGNTIYF
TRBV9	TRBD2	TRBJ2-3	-	TGTGCCAGCAGCACTCACCGGACTAGCGGGAGACTCACAGATACGCAGTATTTT	CASSTHRTSGRLTDTQYF
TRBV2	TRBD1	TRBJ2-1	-	TGTGCCAGCAGTTGGGACAGGGGGCCCAATGAGCAGTTCTTC	CASSWDRGPNEQFF
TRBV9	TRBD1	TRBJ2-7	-	TGTGCCAGCAGTCCCCGACAGGGCAACTCCTACGAGCAGTACTTC	CASSPRQGNSYEQYF
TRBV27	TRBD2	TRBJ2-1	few	TGTGCCAGCAGTTCCCCCAGCGGGGGCTACAATGAGCAGTTCTTC	CASSSPSGGYNEQFF
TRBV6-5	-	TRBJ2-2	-	TGTGCCAGCAGCCTGACTAGGTTCACCGGGGAGCTGTTTTTT	CASSLTRFTGELFF
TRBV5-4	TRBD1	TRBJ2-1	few	TGTGCCAGCAGCCCCGGGACAGGAGGGTACAATGAGCAGTTCTTC	CASSPGTGGYNEQFF
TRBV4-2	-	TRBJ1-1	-	TGTGCCAGCAGCCAAGAAGTTCTAGGGAAACGGGCGGGGATGAACACTGAAGCTTTCTTT	CASSQEVLGKRAGMNTEAFF
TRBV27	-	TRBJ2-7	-	TGTGCCAGCAGTCCGACAGCCGCAGGAACCGAGCAGTACTTC	CASSPTAAGTEQYF
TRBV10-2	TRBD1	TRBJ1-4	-	TGCGCCAGCAGTGAGCCGGGACAGCCGACAACTAATGAAAAACTGTTTTTT	CASSEPGQPTTNEKLFF
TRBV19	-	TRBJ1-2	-	TGTGCCAGTAGTAGGGCCAACCTCGATGGCTACACCTTC	CASSRANLDGYTF
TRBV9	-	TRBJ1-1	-	TGTGCCAGCAGCGTAGTACCGGACACTGAAGCTTTCTTT	CASSVVPDTEAFF
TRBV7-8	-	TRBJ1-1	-	TGTGCCAGCAGCTTAGTGGGGTTGGGAGGCACTGAAGCTTTCTTT	CASSLVGLGGTEAFF
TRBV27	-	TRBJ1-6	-	TGTGCCAGCAGCCCGAGGGCCCTAACACCCCTCCACTTT	CASSPRALTPLHF
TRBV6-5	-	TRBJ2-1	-	TGTGCCAGCAGGTACGGCGGCCTAGAGCACAATGAGCAGTTCTTC	CASRYGGLEHNEQFF
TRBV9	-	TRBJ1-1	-	TGTGCCAGCAGCGTTGAGTTCACTGAAGCTTTCTTT	CASSVEFTEAFF
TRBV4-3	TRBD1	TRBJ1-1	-	TGCGCCAGCAGCCAAGGAGAACAGGGGCTCGGTGAAGCTTTCTTT	CASSQGEQGLGEAFF
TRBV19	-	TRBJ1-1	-	TGTGCCAGTAGTATATCTAGAACACCTGAAGCTTTCTTT	CASSISRTPEAFF
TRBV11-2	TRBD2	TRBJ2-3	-	TGTGCCAGCAGCTTCAGGACTAGCGAGAATACGCAGTATTTT	CASSFRTSENTQYF
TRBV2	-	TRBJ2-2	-	TGTGCCAGCAGGACATTTGATACCGGGGAGCTGTTTTTT	CASRTFDTGELFF
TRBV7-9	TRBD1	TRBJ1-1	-	TGTGCCAGCAGCCCATCGAGGACAGGGAACACTGAAGCTTTCTTT	CASSPSRTGNTEAFF
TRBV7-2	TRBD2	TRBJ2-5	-	TGTGCCAGCTTGGGGAGGGAGGAGACCCAGTACTTC	CASLGREETQYF
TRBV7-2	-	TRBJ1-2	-	TGTGCCAGCAGCTTACGGGATAGCTATGGCTACACCTTC	CASSLRDSYGYTF
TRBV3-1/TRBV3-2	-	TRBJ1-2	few	TGTGCCAGCAGCCGGGCAGACCTTGGTGGCTACACCTTC	CASSRADLGGYTF
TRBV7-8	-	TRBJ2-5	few	TGTGCCAGCAGCACTTACAGGGGGGGAGAGACCCAGTACTTC	CASSTYRGGETQYF
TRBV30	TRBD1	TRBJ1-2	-	TGTGCCTCCTCAAGGGACAGACGTATAGGCTACACCTTC	CASSRDRRIGYTF
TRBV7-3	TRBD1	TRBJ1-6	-	TGTGCCAGCAGCCCGTCCGGGACAGGGTCACCCCTCCACTTT	CASSPSGTGSPLHF
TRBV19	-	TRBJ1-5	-	TGTGCCAGTACCCCAGGGGCCAGTTGGAATCAGCCCCAGCATTTT	CASTPGASWNQPQHF
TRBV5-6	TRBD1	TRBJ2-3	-	TGTGCCAGCAGCTTCCCCGACAGGGGGACAGATACGCAGTATTTT	CASSFPDRGTDTQYF
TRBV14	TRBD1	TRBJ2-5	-	TGTGCCAGCAGCCATAACAGGGGGGAGACCCAGTACTTC	CASSHNRGETQYF
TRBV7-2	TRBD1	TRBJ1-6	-	TGTGCCAGCAGCTTAGGTGTTCACGGGACAGGGCGCAATTCACCCCTCCACTTT	CASSLGVHGTGRNSPLHF
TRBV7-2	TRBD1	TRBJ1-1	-	TGTGCCAGCAGCCTGGACAGGATGGGGACAGCTGAAGCTTTCTTT	CASSLDRMGTAEAFF
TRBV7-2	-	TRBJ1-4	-	TGTGCCAGCAGCTCAACAACTAATGAAAAACTGTTTTTT	CASSSTTNEKLFF
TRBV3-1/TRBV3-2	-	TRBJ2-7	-	TGTGCCAGCAGCCAAGACCCCCGGGGGGCAACCTACGAGCAGTACTTC	CASSQDPRGATYEQYF
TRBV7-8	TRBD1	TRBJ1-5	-	TGTGCCAGCAGCGCGGACAGGGTATATAGCAATCAGCCCCAGCATTTT	CASSADRVYSNQPQHF
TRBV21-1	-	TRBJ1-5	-	TGTGCCAGCCGCGGGCCGACGGGGGAGGGATATAGCAATCAGCCCCAGCATTTT	CASRGPTGEGYSNQPQHF
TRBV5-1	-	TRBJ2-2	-	TGCGCCAGCAGCCACGTCCGATGGGGCCCGGCCGGGGAGCTGTTTTTT	CASSHVRWGPAGELFF
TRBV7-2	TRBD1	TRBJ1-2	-	TGTGCCAGCAGCCAATCGACAGGGCTCGGCTATGGCTACACCTTC	CASSQSTGLGYGYTF
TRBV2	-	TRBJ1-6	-	TGTGCCAGCAGTGAAAAGAGCTCCTATAATTCACCCCTCCACTTT	CASSEKSSYNSPLHF
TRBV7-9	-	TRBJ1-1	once	TGTGCCAGCAGCTTCTTGACAGGACTCAACACTGAAGCTTTCTTT	CASSFLTGLNTEAFF